What follows describes a single T cell receptor (beta chain). Its antigen is unknown. This sample stems from a study of cytomegalovirus exposure and HLA in healthy donors. At the level of the study: The study's early data release held about 80 million unique TCRs from HLA-typed donors.

Use of 60 Vbeta and 13 Jbeta primers characterized the PCR. Sequenced by immunoSEQ multiplex PCR; TCRdb stores in-frame clones only, minus some. The table shows 150,000 to 180,000 clones, with roughly 83% occurring only once. Each donor was nominally healthy when sampled (though unrecorded immune exposures were likely). Germline CDR1 and CDR2: SQVTM and ANQGSEA. CDR3 length: 12 amino acids. V was clipped by 7 bases and J by 3 bases; unmatched bases: 5. Study-wide results and limits: Listed as cytomegalovirus-associated were 170 or so TCR beta chains. Immune exposure information comprised only CMV serostatus.

The origin of this receptor is a man aged 30 to 45 in good health and CMV-seropositive. The sample taken for sequencing was PBMCs. The V call is TRBV29-1, the J call TRBJ2-5, with 7 bases aligning to TRBD1. CDR3 DNA: TGCAGCGCCGGGACAGCTAAAGAGACCCAGTACTTC. Its translation is CSAGTAKETQYF.